This TCR beta chain appears in the sequencing data of a study of Tregs in tolerant kidney transplant recipients (dated 2019 in TCRdb). In terms of the full investigation: Related donors were used in the transplants with nonmyeloablative bone marrow transplantation, and mixed chimerism was transient in the human trials. The study used TCRbeta sequencing to identify donor-specific regulatory T cells before combined kidney and bone marrow transplantation, then tracked those cells after transplant.

Genomic DNA was extracted from sorted cells with the QIAGEN DNeasy Blood and Tissue Kit for TCRbeta CDR3 sequencing. High-throughput TCRbeta CDR3 sequencing was carried out commercially through immunoSEQ, with PCR amplification with bias correction and internal controls included. As for how the authors treated the data: Unique productive TCRbeta sequences were defined by CDR3 nucleotide sequence where primers matched, and otherwise by CDR3 amino acid sequence together with Vbeta and Jbeta genes. Sorting error was corrected by removing sequences shared between sorted populations at a frequency ratio of 2:1 or less, and the remaining shared sequences were assigned to the higher population. Donor-reactive sequences were defined as at least 5-fold expanded in CFSE-low cells versus unstimulated cells, with frequency of at least 0.01% in CFSE-low cells. Jensen-Shannon divergence calculated on the top 100 TCRbeta sequences ranked by frequency was used to measure repertoire divergence. For samples with multiple sequencing runs, sorting error was corrected separately for each run before the runs were pooled. TCRdb re-hosts the immuneACCESS table, in-frame sequences only. Its copies lack some clones; in the studies checked, an unresolved V gene accounts for under half of them, and the cause for the rest is not known. V, J and clone size are those of that table, while D and trimming were read from the DNA. Here the sample has more than 60,000 clones; over 75% occur a single time. 2.1% of the sample comes from the top ten.

The paper as a whole reports these results and caveats: Biological reproducibility was not directly assessed, although technical replication error appeared to be minimal. The study was constrained by small patient numbers, and validation of the findings is required in larger populations and under other immunosuppression protocols. For some patients the PCR primers changed over time, which made it impossible to compare the samples from those patients at the nucleotide level. The most biologically relevant and donor-specific TCRbeta repertoire appeared to be identified by expanding Tregs with activated donor B cells. Donor-specific Treg expansion was found to exceed global Treg expansion in tolerant patients, suggesting antigen-driven rather than nonspecific expansion.

The sample's time point label is to be understood as: blood sample drawn before combined kidney and bone marrow transplant. Unstimulated Tregs (CD4+CD25+CD127-), CD4+ non-Tregs (CD4+CD25-), CD4 and CD8 cells were FACS-sorted from thawed PBMCs. Prior to Treg sorting, thawed PBMCs were rested overnight with 200 IU/ml IL-2 at 37 degrees C. The patients were 4 recipients of combined kidney and bone marrow transplants from the ITN036ST trial, and samples were available only for these trial subjects. Healthy control blood was processed to PBMCs with a Ficoll density gradient and then cryopreserved, whereas patient PBMCs were collected both before and after transplant. V loses 0 bases, J loses 2 bases, and the germline ends lie 10 bases apart. The CDR3 goes from the cysteine to the phenylalanine over 16 residues. Left in the record is the CDR3 DNA by itself, 48 bases read in frame from the first base. For CDR1 and CDR2, the germline V gene (reference sequence) lists LNHNV and YYDKDF.

With regard to this clone: No cognate antigen has been identified for it. Base qualities are not recorded, but no much larger clone differs from it by a single base.

The sequencing used Tregs from blood, collected before the transplant. The sequence is built from TRBV15 and TRBJ2-2, with no confident D gene call. This TCR came from a human donor who received a combined kidney and bone marrow transplant. The encoded CDR3 is CATSRDWVVNTGELFF. The bases are TGTGCCACCAGCAGAGATTGGGTGGTTAACACCGGGGAGCTGTTTTTT.